This TCR beta chain derives from a study of CD8 T cells in ankylosing spondylitis. Study results and caveats: Certain motif variants had earlier been reported in reactive arthritis synovial fluid and blood. Within ankylosing spondylitis blood, a TCR beta motif made up of several highly homologous variants appeared to be characteristic. The authors reported significant enrichment of disease-linked clones in matched ankylosing spondylitis synovial fluid.

This clonotype showed up just a few times. Its antigen is undetermined. V was pared by 8 bases and J by 5 bases, with 19 bases between. This CDR3 has 14 residues. The germline V gene has CDR1 SNHLY and CDR2 FYNNEI. Scientists made TCR beta libraries using quantitative 5'-RACE with molecular barcodes. TCRdb reprocessed the 5' RACE reads via MiXCR and lists one record per CDR3 protein. The sample contains 250,000 to 350,000 distinct CDR3 sequences, 20% of which appear only once. Sequenced sample: blood, either unsorted or a sorted T cell fraction (not recorded which). The origin of this receptor is a male donor with ankylosing spondylitis or in good health (not recorded which). V gene TRBV2 combines with J gene TRBJ2-7; D might be TRBD2 (6 bases). The CDR3 loop reads CASLRDLGIDEQYV. CDR3 bases: TGTGCCAGCCTCCGGGACTTGGGGATCGACGAGCAGTACGTC.